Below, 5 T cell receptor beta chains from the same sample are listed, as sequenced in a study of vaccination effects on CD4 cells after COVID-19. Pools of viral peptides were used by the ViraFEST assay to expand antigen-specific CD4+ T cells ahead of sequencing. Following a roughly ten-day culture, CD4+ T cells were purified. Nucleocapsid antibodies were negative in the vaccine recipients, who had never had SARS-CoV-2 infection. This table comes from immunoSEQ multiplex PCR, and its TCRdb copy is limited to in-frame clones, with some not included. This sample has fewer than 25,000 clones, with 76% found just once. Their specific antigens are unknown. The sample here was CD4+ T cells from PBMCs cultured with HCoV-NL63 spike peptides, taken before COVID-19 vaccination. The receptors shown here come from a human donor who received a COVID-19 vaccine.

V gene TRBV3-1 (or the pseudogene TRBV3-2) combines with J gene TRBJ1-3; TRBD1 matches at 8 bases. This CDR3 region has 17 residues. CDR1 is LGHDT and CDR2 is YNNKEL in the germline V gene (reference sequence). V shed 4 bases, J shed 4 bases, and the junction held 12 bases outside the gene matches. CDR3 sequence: CASSRLRQGTRGNTIYF. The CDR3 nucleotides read TGTGCCAGCAGCCGCCTTAGACAGGGGACGAGGGGAAACACCATATATTTT.

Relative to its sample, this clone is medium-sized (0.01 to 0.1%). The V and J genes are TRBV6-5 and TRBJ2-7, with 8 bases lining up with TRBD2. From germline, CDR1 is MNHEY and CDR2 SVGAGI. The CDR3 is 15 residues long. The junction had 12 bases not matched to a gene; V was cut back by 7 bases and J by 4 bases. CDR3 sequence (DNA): TGTGCCAGCACCCGCGCGAGCGGGGGAGCTTACGAGCAGTACTTC. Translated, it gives CASTRASGGAYEQYF.

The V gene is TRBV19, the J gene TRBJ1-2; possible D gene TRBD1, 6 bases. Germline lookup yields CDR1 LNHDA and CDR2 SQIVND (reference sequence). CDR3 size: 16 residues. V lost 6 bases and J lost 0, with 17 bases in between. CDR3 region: CASSPGGEGANYGYTF. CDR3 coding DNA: TGTGCCAGTAGCCCTGGGGGGGAGGGGGCTAACTATGGCTACACCTTC.

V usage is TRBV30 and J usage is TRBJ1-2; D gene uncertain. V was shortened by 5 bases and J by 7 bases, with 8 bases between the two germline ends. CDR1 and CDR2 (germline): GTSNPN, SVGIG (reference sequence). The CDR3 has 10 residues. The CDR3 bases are TGTGCCTGGGGCGTGGGTGGCTACACCTTC. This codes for CAWGVGGYTF.

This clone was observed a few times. The CDR3 sequence is CASSLFLTENNSPLHF. The DNA of the CDR3 is TGTGCCAGCAGTTTATTTCTGACAGAAAATAATTCACCCCTCCACTTT. The genes are TRBV27 and TRBJ1-6, with D possibly matching TRBD1 (5 bases). The CDR3 length is 16 residues. CDR1 is MNHEY and CDR2 is SMNVEV in the germline V gene (reference sequence). The V end lost 1 base, the J end lost 5 bases, and 12 bases lay between the germline ends.